These 8 T cell receptor beta chains were all obtained from the same sample, sequenced in a study of cytomegalovirus exposure and HLA in healthy donors. This table comes from immunoSEQ multiplex PCR, and its TCRdb copy is limited to in-frame clones, with some not included. In the table there are about 150,000 clones, more than 70% of which are singletons. The material sequenced was PBMCs. These receptors all stem from a human donor in good health.

V and J are TRBV15 and TRBJ2-3, with a weak D call TRBD2 (6 bases). With 7 bases removed from V and 5 bases from J, the gap between germline ends came to 22 bases. The CDR3 sequence is 16 residues long. The V gene's germline CDR1 is LNHNV and CDR2 YYDKDF (reference sequence). The CDR3 nucleotides read TGTGCCACCAAATCGCCTGCGGCGGGATGGAGAGATACGCAGTATTTT. Translated: CATKSPAAGWRDTQYF. Full variable domain (outside the CDR3, taken from reference TRBV15 and TRBJ2-3): DAMVIQNPRYQVTQFGKPVTLSCSQTLNHNVMYWYQQKSSQAPKLLFHYYDKDFNNEADTPDNFQSRRPNTSFCFLDIRSPGLGDTAMYLCATKSPAAGWRDTQYFGPGTRLTVL.

The chain carries TRBV5-1 and TRBJ2-5; TRBD2 matches at 11 bases. The CDR3 covers 15 residues. Germline CDR1 and CDR2: SGHRS and YFSETQ. The ends lost 7 bases at V and 2 bases at J; junction bases unmatched: 7. The CDR3 protein is CASGVTSGVQETQYF. The CDR3 nucleotides read TGCGCCAGCGGTGTGACTAGCGGGGTACAAGAGACCCAGTACTTC.

The chain recombines TRBV6-5 with TRBJ1-6, with D uncertain. V dropped 6 bases and J dropped 5 bases, with 11 bases sitting between them. CDR3 length equals 14 residues. Germline V CDR1 and CDR2: MNHEY, SVGAGI. In nucleotides, the CDR3 is TGTGCCAGCAGCCGTGGAGGAGATAATTCACCCCTCCACTTT. Encoded protein: CASSRGGDNSPLHF.

This clone was found once. The V and J genes are TRBV23-1 and TRBJ1-3; 8 nucleotides align to TRBD1. TRBV23-1 is classed as an ORF, of uncertain function. The J segment lost 3 bases and the V segment lost 7 bases, leaving 11 bases of the junction unmatched. CDR3 size: 16 residues. Here the CDR3 DNA reads TGCGCCAGCACCGCATTCGAGACAGGGGATGGAAACACCATATATTTT. This encodes CASTAFETGDGNTIYF.

This clone was counted a few times. The genes are TRBV2 and TRBJ2-7; tentatively, D is TRBD2 (6 bases). CDR1 SNHLY and CDR2 FYNNEI come from the germline V gene. This CDR3 region has 14 residues. The V end was cut by 10 bases, the J end by 0 bases, with 16 bases between. Written as DNA, the CDR3 is TGTGCCATCCTAGGGACTTACGACTCCTACGAGCAGTACTTC. Translation: CAILGTYDSYEQYF.

The chain uses TRBV28 and TRBJ1-5; 7 bases line up with TRBD1. From germline, CDR1 is MDHEN and CDR2 SYDVKM. The CDR3 has 14 residues. Trimming cost V 7 bases and J 7 bases; bases outside gene matches: 10. The DNA of the CDR3 is TGTGCCAGCACTTTGGAGGGGGCTAGGCAGCCCCAGCATTTT. Its translation is CASTLEGARQPQHF.

This clone appeared a few times. The chain carries TRBV27 and TRBJ2-7; tentatively, D is TRBD1 (6 bases). There are 16 residues in the CDR3. In germline, CDR1 is MNHEY, CDR2 SMNVEV (reference sequence). V was trimmed by 0 bases and J by 5 bases, leaving 17 bases between them. CDR3 coding DNA: TGTGCCAGCAGTTTATCCATGGGGGCGAGTCTCCACGAGCAGTACTTC. This translates into CASSLSMGASLHEQYF.

The V gene is TRBV28, the J gene TRBJ2-7, with no clear D. This CDR3 has 14 residues. Trimming took off 6 bases at V and 3 bases at J, with 15 bases between the two ends. The germline V gene encodes CDR1 MDHEN and CDR2 SYDVKM. The CDR3 nucleotides read TGTGCCAGCAGGCCCTCCATAACGGGCTACGAGCAGTACTTC. Amino acid sequence: CASRPSITGYEQYF.